This T cell receptor (beta chain) was profiled in a study of blood T cell repertoires in COVID-19. Measured with immunoSEQ multiplex PCR; TCRdb has only the in-frame clones, and not every one. This sample has roughly 250,000 clones, with approximately 83% found just once. The ends were cut back, 9 bases at V and 1 base at J, with 10 bases in the middle. This CDR3 is built from 13 residues. The germline CDR1 and CDR2 sequences are MDHEN and SYDVKM. The receptor was derived from a person aged 70 to 85 with COVID-19, enrolled during active disease. This rearrangement joins TRBV28 to TRBJ1-5, with D perhaps matching TRBD1 (6 bases). The sample was peripheral blood. The CDR3 protein is CASHRVSNQPQHF. CDR3 nucleotide sequence: TGTGCCAGTCACAGGGTCAGCAATCAGCCCCAGCATTTT.